The 3 T cell receptor beta chains below were found in one sample sequenced in a study of blood T cell repertoires in COVID-19. The table came from immunoSEQ multiplex PCR; TCRdb's copy has only in-frame clones and leaves some out. The table has about 390,000 clones, 80% to 90% seen once. Sequenced input: PBMCs or T cells enriched from blood (not recorded which). These receptors all stem from a woman in her 50s who had recovered from COVID-19.

The gene calls are TRBV4-3 and TRBJ2-3; maybe TRBD1 (5 bases). Trimming pared 0 bases from V and 3 bases from J, leaving 13 bases between. CDR1 LGHNA and CDR2 YSLEER come from the germline V gene. This CDR3 contains 16 residues. The CDR3 is CASSQEGGRETDTQYF. The CDR3 DNA reads as TGCGCCAGCAGCCAAGAAGGCGGCAGGGAAACAGATACGCAGTATTTT.

The chain carries TRBV11-1 and TRBJ1-1; no clear D gene. The ends were cut back, 0 bases at V and 8 bases at J, with 4 bases in the middle. Germline loops: CDR1 SGHAT, CDR2 FQDESV (reference sequence). This CDR3 contains 11 residues. This CDR3 reads CASSLALEAFF. CDR3 in DNA: TGTGCCAGCAGCTTAGCGCTAGAAGCTTTCTTT.

The chain uses TRBV5-1 and TRBJ1-1; possible D gene TRBD1, 5 bases. CDR3 size: 12 residues. CDR1 SGHRS and CDR2 YFSETQ come from the germline V gene. V was clipped by 5 bases and J by 3 bases, with 8 bases between them. CDR3 sequence: CASRRGDTEAFF. The CDR3, as DNA: TGCGCCAGCAGGCGGGGGGACACTGAAGCTTTCTTT.